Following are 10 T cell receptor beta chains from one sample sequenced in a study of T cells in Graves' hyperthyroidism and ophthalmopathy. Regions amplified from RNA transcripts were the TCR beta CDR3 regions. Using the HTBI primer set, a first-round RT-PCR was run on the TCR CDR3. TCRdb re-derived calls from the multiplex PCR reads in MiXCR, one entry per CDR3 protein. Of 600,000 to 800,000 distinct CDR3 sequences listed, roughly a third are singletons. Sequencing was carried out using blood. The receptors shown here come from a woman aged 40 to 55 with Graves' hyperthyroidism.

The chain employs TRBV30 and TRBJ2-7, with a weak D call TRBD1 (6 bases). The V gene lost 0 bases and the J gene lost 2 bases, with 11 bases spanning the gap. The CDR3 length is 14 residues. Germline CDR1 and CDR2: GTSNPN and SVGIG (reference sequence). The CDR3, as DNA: TGTGCCTGGAGTGTATTACAGGGCCCCTACGAGCAGTACTTC. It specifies CAWSVLQGPYEQYF. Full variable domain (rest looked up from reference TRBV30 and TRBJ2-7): SQTIHQWPATLVQPVGSPLSLECTVEGTSNPNLYWYRQAAGRGLQLLFYSVGIGQISSEVPQNLSASRPQDRQFILSSKKLLLSDSGFYLCAWSVLQGPYEQYFGPGTRLTVT.

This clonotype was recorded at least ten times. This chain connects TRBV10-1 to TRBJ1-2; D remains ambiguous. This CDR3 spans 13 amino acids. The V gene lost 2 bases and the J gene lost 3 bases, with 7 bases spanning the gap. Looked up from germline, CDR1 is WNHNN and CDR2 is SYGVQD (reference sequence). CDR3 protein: CASSEVRYYGYTF. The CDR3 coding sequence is TGCGCCAGCAGTGAGGTCAGGTACTATGGCTACACCTTC.

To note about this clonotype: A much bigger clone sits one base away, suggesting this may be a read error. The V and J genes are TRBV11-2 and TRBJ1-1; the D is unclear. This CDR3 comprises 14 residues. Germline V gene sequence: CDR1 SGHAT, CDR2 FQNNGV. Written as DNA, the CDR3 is TGTGCCGGCAGCCCCGGCAGCGCTAACACTGAAGCTTTCTTT. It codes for CAGSPGSANTEAFF.

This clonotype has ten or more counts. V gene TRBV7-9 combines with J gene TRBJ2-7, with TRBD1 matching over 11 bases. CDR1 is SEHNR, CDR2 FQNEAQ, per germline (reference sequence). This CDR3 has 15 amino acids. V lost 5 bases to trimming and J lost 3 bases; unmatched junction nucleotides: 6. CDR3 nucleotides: TGTGCCAGCAGCCAGGGACAGGGGGTAAACTACGAGCAGTACTTC. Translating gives CASSQGQGVNYEQYF.

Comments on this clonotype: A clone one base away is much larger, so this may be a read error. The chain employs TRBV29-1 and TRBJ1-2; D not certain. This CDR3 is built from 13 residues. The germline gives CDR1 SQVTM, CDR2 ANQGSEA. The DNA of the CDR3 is TGCAGCGTCGGACGGGCGACGGACTATAGCTACACCTTC. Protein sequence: CSVGRATDYSYTF.

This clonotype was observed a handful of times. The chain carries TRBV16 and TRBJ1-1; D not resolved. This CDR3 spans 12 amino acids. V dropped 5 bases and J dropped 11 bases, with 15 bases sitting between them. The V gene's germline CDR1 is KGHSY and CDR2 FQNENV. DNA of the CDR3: TGTGCCAGCAGCATAGCTGGTGATCAGGCTTTCTTT. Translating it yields CASSIAGDQAFF.

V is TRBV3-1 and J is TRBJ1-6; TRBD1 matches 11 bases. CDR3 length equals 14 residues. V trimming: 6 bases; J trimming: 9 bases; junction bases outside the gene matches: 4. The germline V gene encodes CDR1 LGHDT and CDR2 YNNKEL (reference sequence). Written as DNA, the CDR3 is TGTGCCAGCAGGGTGGGGACAGGGGGTTCACCCCTCCACTTT. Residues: CASRVGTGGSPLHF.

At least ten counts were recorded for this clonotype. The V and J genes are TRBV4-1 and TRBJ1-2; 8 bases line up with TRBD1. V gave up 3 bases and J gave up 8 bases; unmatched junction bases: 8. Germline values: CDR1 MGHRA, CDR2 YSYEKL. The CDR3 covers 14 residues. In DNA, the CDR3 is TGCGCCAGCAGCCAGCTCGACAGGGGAAGCGGCTACACCTTC. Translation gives CASSQLDRGSGYTF.

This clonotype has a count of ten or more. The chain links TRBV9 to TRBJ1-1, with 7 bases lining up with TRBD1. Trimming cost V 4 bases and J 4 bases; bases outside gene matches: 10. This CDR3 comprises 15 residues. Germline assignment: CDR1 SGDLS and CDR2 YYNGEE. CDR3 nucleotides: TGTGCCAGCAGCATCACCGGGACAGACGGCACTGAAGCTTTCTTT. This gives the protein CASSITGTDGTEAFF.

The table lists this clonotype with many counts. CDR3 DNA: TGTGCCAGCAGCTTAGTGAGAGGGAGTTCTAACTATGGCTACACCTTC. Translation gives CASSLVRGSSNYGYTF. The chain combines TRBV7-2 with TRBJ1-2; D is undetermined. CDR1 and CDR2 from the germline V gene are SGHTA and FQGNSA. The CDR3 consists of 16 residues. The germline V and J ends were trimmed by 1 base and 0 bases, with 12 bases remaining between them. Complete variable domain (other parts from reference TRBV7-2 and TRBJ1-2): GAGVSQSPSNKVTEKGKDVELRCDPISGHTALYWYRQSLGQGLEFLIYFQGNSAPDKSGLPSDRFSAERTGGSVSTLTIQRTQQEDSAVYLCASSLVRGSSNYGYTFGSGTRLTVV.